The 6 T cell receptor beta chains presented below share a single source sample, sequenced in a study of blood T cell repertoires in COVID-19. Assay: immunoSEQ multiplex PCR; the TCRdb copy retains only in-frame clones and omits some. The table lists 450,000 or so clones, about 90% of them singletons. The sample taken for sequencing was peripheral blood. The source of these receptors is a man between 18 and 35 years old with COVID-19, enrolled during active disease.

CDR3 coding DNA: TGTGCCAGTCGGACAGGGAGGACTGAAGCTTTCTTT. Translated: CASRTGRTEAFF. V and J are TRBV19 and TRBJ1-1; the match to TRBD1 covers 8 bases. The CDR3 length is 12 residues. The V segment lost 8 bases and the J segment 5 bases; nucleotides outside the gene matches: 4. Looked up from germline, CDR1 is LNHDA and CDR2 is SQIVND (reference sequence).

The CDR3 coding sequence is TGTGCCAACTCCCGGGACAGGGAAGAGACCCAGTACTTC. Translation gives CANSRDREETQYF. The chain employs TRBV6-5 and TRBJ2-5; 9 bases map to TRBD1. V shed 10 bases, J shed 3 bases, and the junction held 6 bases outside the gene matches. The CDR3 totals 13 residues. The germline V gene has CDR1 MNHEY and CDR2 SVGAGI.

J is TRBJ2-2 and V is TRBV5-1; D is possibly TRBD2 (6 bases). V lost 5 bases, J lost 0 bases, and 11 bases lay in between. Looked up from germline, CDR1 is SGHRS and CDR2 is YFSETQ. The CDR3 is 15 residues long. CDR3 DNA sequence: TGCGCCAGCAGTTCCGGGACTGCGAACACCGGGGAGCTGTTTTTT. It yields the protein CASSSGTANTGELFF.

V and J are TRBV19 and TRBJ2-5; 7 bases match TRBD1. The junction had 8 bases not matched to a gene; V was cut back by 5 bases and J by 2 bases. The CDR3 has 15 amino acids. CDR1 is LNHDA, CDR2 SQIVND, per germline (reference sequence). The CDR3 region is CASSVQGVGQETQYF. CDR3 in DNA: TGTGCCAGTAGTGTCCAGGGGGTCGGACAAGAGACCCAGTACTTC.

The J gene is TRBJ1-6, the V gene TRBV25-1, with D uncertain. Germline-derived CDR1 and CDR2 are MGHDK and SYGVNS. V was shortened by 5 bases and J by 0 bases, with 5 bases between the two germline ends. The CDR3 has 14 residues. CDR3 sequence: CASSLSSYNSPLHF. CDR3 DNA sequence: TGTGCCAGCAGTCTAAGCTCCTATAATTCACCCCTCCACTTT.

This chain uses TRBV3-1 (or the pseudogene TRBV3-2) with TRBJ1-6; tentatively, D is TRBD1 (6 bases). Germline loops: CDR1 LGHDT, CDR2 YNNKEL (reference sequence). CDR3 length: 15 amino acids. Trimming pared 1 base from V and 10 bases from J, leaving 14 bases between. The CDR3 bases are TGTGCCAGCAGCCAAGGTCAGGGGACCTCGTCACCCCTCCACTTT. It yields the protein CASSQGQGTSSPLHF.